The clone carrying this T cell receptor beta chain was seen many times. No antigen is known for it. Germline trimming cut 7 bases from V and 0 bases from J; bases unmatched to any gene: 3. CDR3 length equals 13 residues. Per the germline V gene, CDR1 is SGHNT and CDR2 is YENEEA. Time point specified: persistent/refractory GD, antithyroid drugs over 5 years with positive TRAb. There was RNA extracted from PBMCs, and the TCR library was made from it. The entry originates in a study of regulatory T cells in long-lasting Graves disease. Study conclusions and caveats: Samples came from peripheral blood alone, without thyroid tissue.

CDR3-region Arm-PCR and iRepertoire HTBI primers produced the TCR beta libraries. TCRdb reanalysed the multiplex PCR reads using MiXCR and keeps one entry per CDR3 protein. The sample lists a few hundred thousand distinct CDR3 sequences; roughly 22% were seen once. This material consisted of peripheral blood mononuclear cells (PBMCs), taken when the disease was refractory, from a patient treated with antithyroid drugs. The receptor was isolated from a female donor with Graves disease. The chain links TRBV11-3 to TRBJ2-7; 7 bases map to TRBD1. Written as DNA, the CDR3 is TGTGCCAGCACCCGGACAGGCTCCTACGAGCAGTACTTC. Residues: CASTRTGSYEQYF.